This note documents a single T cell receptor beta chain sequence. Trimming took 3 bases from V and 8 from J, leaving 8 bases between them. This CDR3 is built from 13 residues. This record comes from a study of blood T cell repertoires in COVID-19. Study-wide background: Samples representing acute and convalescent COVID-19 were sourced from the United States, Italy and Spain. PBMCs, B-cell-depleted T cells, or T cells were the source of the cDNA or gDNA that made up the material.

Those enrolled, adults aged roughly 18 to 89 years, came from about two dozen US areas. In the original analysis: Amplified reference gene primers provided the basis for estimating nucleated cell counts. Clones were read by immunoSEQ multiplex PCR, and TCRdb kept only the in-frame ones, dropping some. The DNA was the basis for D and trimming; V, J and clone size are from that table. The sample carries some 410,000 clones, roughly 90% recorded once. Sequencing was done on a sample of PBMCs or T cells enriched from blood (not recorded which). The TCR originated in a woman in her twenties or thirties with acute COVID-19. The chain carries TRBV12-3 or TRBV12-4 and TRBJ1-6; no definite D call. CDR3 in amino acids: CASSFGRDSPLHF. In nucleotides, the CDR3 is TGTGCCAGCAGTTTCGGTAGAGATTCACCCCTCCACTTT.